Listed here are 13 T cell receptor beta chains from one sample, sequenced in a study of cytomegalovirus exposure and HLA in healthy donors. The PCR ran on 60 Vbeta and 13 Jbeta primers. The data were produced by immunoSEQ multiplex PCR, yet TCRdb's version contains in-frame clones alone and is incomplete. This table holds 150,000 to 200,000 clones, about 79% found once. The sequenced sample consisted of PBMCs. The source of these receptors is a man younger than 30 in good health and CMV-seronegative.

The J gene is TRBJ2-5, the V gene TRBV6-1, with 9 positions matching TRBD2. Germline V gene lookup returns CDR1 MNHNS and CDR2 SASEGT. The V and J ends lost 8 bases and 5 bases, in that order; junction bases with no gene match: 6. The CDR3 covers 13 residues. The chain's CDR3 is CASERGAGETQYF. The CDR3 bases are TGTGCCAGCGAGCGGGGGGCCGGGGAGACCCAGTACTTC.

V is TRBV6-6 and J is TRBJ2-2; D is ambiguous. Trimming removed 0 bases from V and 5 bases from J, with 7 bases in between. The germline V gene has CDR1 MNHNY and CDR2 SVGAGI (reference sequence). The CDR3 spans 14 residues. CDR3 loop: CASSYSRVTGELFF. The CDR3 nucleotides are TGTGCCAGCAGTTACTCACGGGTTACCGGGGAGCTGTTTTTT.

The chain joins TRBV7-6 to TRBJ2-4; 9 bases are a match to TRBD1. The CDR3 totals 15 residues. With V trimmed by 1 base and J by 4 bases, 2 bases remained unmatched. Per germline, CDR1 SGHVS and CDR2 FNYEAQ. CDR3 coding DNA: TGTGCCAGCAGCTTAGGCGGGACAGGGAAAAACATTCAGTACTTC. Amino acid sequence: CASSLGGTGKNIQYF.

The chain combines TRBV30 with TRBJ2-1, with TRBD2 matching over 10 bases. The germline V gene encodes CDR1 GTSNPN and CDR2 SVGIG (reference sequence). The CDR3 is 21 residues long. J gave up 6 bases and V 1 base, and 24 bases lay outside the gene matches. The CDR3 is CAWSGTPDRLRKAGGPNEQFF. For the CDR3, the DNA is TGTGCCTGGAGTGGGACCCCTGACCGCCTGAGGAAAGCGGGAGGGCCCAATGAGCAGTTCTTC.

The chain links TRBV7-9 to TRBJ1-1; D is undetermined. The CDR3 spans 14 residues. CDR1 and CDR2 (germline): SEHNR, FQNEAQ (reference sequence). Trimming removed 2 bases from V and 4 bases from J, with 11 bases in between. CDR3 coding DNA: TGTGCCAGCAGCTTACAGGAAAACCCCACTGAAGCTTTCTTT. This codes for CASSLQENPTEAFF.

The J gene is TRBJ2-7, the V gene TRBV6-6; D unclear. The CDR3 runs to 13 residues. Germline loops: CDR1 MNHNY, CDR2 SVGAGI (reference sequence). Trimming stripped 2 bases from V and 3 bases from J, with 8 bases between. The CDR3 is CASSYGQYYEQYF. The CDR3 DNA reads as TGTGCCAGCAGTTACGGCCAGTACTACGAGCAGTACTTC.

The V call is TRBV19, the J call TRBJ2-5; D is perhaps TRBD2 (6 bases). Germline-derived CDR1 and CDR2 are LNHDA and SQIVND (reference sequence). This CDR3 has 14 amino acids. The ends were cut back, 1 base at V and 5 bases at J, with 11 bases in the middle. The CDR3 nucleotides are TGTGCCAGTAGTATAGTCGGCGGAGGGGAGACCCAGTACTTC. Translating it yields CASSIVGGGETQYF.

The chain employs TRBV4-1 and TRBJ2-2, with unresolved D. The CDR3 covers 15 residues. The ends were cut back, 1 base at V and 6 bases at J, with 12 bases in the middle. Germline CDR1 and CDR2: MGHRA and YSYEKL. The CDR3 region is CASSQGERMAGELFF. For the CDR3, the DNA is TGCGCCAGCAGCCAAGGTGAGAGGATGGCCGGGGAGCTGTTTTTT.

This rearrangement joins TRBV29-1 to TRBJ1-1; unclear D gene. Germline lookup yields CDR1 SQVTM and CDR2 ANQGSEA. This CDR3 contains 14 residues. Trimming took 7 bases from V and 0 from J, leaving 15 bases between them. In nucleotides, the CDR3 is TGCAGCGGGCGGGGTCTCAAACTGAACACTGAAGCTTTCTTT. Its protein is CSGRGLKLNTEAFF.

This chain links TRBV7-9 with TRBJ2-1; tentative D call: TRBD2 (7 bases). Trimming took off 2 bases at V and 9 bases at J, with 20 bases between the two ends. From germline, CDR1 is SEHNR and CDR2 FQNEAQ (reference sequence). CDR3 length equals 16 residues. DNA for the CDR3: TGTGCCAGCAGCTTATGGACCGGGGGCGGGAGAAGTGAGCAGTTCTTC. Translation: CASSLWTGGGRSEQFF.

The CDR3 DNA sequence: TGCAGCGTTGAAGATTCAGGAGGACAGGGGTCCTACAATGAGCAGTTCTTC. It yields the protein CSVEDSGGQGSYNEQFF. V and J are TRBV29-1 and TRBJ2-1, with 9 positions matching TRBD1. Germline V gene data show CDR1 as SQVTM and CDR2 as ANQGSEA. The V gene end was trimmed by 0 bases and the J gene end by 1 base; junction bases not matched to a gene: 7. CDR3 length equals 17 residues.

The chain has TRBV5-1 and TRBJ1-2, with D uncertain. Germline V gene lookup returns CDR1 SGHRS and CDR2 YFSETQ. The V gene lost 0 bases and the J gene lost 0 bases, with 12 bases spanning the gap. The CDR3 consists of 16 residues. The CDR3 DNA follows: TGCGCCAGCAGCTTGGAGGTGTTCACAGCTAACTATGGCTACACCTTC. This codes for CASSLEVFTANYGYTF.

The chain employs TRBV28 and TRBJ2-7; 8 bases agree with TRBD2. The CDR3 sequence is 14 residues long. Germline V CDR1 and CDR2: MDHEN, SYDVKM. The V gene end was trimmed by 3 bases and the J gene end by 7 bases; junction bases not matched to a gene: 8. CDR3: CASSFSGGGGEQYF. DNA for the CDR3: TGTGCCAGCAGTTTCTCCGGGGGGGGCGGTGAGCAGTACTTC.